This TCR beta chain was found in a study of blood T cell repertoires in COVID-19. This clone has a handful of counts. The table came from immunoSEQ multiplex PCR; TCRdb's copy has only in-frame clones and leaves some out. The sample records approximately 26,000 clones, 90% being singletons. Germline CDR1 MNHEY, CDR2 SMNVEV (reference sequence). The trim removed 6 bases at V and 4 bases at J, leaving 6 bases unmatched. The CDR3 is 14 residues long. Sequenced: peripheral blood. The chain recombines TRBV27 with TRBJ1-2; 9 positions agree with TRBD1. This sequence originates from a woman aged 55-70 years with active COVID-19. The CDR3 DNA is TGTGCCAGCAGCACAGGGGGCTGGGGCTATGGCTACACCTTC. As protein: CASSTGGWGYGYTF.